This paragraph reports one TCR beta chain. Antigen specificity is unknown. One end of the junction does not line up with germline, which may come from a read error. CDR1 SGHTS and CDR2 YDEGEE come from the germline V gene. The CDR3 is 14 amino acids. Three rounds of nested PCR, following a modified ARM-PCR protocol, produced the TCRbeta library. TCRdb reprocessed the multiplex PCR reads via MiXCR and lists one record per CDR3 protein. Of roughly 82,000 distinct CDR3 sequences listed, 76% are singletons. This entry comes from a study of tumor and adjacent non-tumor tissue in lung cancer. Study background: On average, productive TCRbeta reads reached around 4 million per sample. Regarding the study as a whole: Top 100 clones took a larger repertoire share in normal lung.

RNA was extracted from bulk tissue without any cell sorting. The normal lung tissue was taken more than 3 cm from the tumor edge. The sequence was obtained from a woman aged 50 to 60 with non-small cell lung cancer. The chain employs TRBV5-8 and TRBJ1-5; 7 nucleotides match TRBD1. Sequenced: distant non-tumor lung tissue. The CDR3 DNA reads TGTGCCAGCATCGACAGGGCCCGGGGGCGGCCCCAGCGTTTT. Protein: CASIDRARGRPQRF.